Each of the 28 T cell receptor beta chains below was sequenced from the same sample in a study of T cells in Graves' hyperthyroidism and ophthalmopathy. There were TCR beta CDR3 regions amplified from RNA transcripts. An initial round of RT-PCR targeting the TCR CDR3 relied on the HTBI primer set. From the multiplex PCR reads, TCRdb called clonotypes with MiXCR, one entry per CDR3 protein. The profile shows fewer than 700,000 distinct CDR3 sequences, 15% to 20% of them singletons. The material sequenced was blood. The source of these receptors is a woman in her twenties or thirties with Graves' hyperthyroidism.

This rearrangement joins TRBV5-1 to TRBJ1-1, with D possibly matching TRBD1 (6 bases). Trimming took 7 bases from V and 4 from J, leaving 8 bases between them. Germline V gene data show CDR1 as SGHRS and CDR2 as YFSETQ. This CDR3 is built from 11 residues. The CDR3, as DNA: TGCGCCAGCGGGGGGGCCACTGAAGCTTTCTTT. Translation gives CASGGATEAFF.

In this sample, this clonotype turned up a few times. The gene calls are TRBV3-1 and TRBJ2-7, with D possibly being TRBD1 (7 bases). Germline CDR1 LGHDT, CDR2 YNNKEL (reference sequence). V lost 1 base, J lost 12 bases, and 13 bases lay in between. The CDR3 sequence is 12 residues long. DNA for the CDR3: TGTGCCAGCAGCCAAGTGGCGGGACAGCGGTACTTC. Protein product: CASSQVAGQRYF.

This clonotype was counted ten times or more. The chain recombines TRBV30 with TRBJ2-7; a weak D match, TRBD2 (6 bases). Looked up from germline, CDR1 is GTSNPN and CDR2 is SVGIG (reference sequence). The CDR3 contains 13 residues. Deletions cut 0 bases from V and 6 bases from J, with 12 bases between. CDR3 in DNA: TGTGCCTGGAGTGTCGCGGGATTTGCCGAGCAGTACTTC. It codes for CAWSVAGFAEQYF.

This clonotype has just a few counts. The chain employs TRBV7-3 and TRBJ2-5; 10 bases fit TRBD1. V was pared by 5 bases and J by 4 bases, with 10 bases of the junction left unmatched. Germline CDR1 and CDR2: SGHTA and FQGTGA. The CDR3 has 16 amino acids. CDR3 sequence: CASSLGQGRGRETQYF. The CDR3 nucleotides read TGTGCCAGCAGCCTGGGACAGGGGAGGGGAAGAGAGACCCAGTACTTC.

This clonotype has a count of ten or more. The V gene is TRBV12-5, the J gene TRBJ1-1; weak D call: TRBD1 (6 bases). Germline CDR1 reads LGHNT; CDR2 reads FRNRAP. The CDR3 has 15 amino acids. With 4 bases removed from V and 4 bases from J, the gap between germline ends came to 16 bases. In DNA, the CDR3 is TGTGCTAGTGGTTCGGGTCAGGGACAAGGCACTGAAGCTTTCTTT. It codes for CASGSGQGQGTEAFF.

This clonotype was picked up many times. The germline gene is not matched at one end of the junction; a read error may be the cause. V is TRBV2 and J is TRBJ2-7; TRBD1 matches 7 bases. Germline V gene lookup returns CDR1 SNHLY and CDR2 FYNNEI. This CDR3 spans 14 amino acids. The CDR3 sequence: CASTQQGESFEQYF. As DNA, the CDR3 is TGTGCCAGCACCCAGCAGGGGGAATCCTTCGAGCAGTACTTC.

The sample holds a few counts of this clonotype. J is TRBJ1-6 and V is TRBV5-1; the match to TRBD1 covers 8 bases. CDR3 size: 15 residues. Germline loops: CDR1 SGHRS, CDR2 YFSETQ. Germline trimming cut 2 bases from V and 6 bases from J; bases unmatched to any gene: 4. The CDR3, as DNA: TGCGCCAGCAGCTTTGTGGGACAGGTTAATTCACCCCTCCACTTT. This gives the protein CASSFVGQVNSPLHF.

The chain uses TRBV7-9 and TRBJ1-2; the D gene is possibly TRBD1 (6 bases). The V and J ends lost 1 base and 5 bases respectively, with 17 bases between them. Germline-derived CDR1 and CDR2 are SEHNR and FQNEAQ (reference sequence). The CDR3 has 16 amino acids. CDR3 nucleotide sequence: TGTGCCAGCAGCTTAGACATTACAGGGAGGCAGTATGGCTACACCTTC. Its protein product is CASSLDITGRQYGYTF.

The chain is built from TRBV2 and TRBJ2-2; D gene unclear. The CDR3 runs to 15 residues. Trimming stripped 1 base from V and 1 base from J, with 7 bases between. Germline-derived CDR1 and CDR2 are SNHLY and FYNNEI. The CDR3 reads CASSEGWKNTGELFF. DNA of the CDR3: TGTGCCAGCAGTGAAGGCTGGAAGAACACCGGGGAGCTGTTTTTT.

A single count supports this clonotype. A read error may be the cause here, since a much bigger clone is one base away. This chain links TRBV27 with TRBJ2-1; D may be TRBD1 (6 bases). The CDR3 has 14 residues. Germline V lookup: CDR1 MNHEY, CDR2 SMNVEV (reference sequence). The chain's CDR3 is CASSFGQSYDEQFF. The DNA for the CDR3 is TGTGCCAGCAGTTTCGGACAGTCCTACGATGAGCAGTTCTTC.

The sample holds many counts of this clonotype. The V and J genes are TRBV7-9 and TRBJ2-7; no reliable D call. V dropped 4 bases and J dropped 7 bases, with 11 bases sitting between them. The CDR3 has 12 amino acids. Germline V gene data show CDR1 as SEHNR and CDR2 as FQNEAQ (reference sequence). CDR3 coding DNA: TGTGCCAGCAGCTCCCGGGTGGGGGAGCAGTACTTC. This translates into CASSSRVGEQYF.

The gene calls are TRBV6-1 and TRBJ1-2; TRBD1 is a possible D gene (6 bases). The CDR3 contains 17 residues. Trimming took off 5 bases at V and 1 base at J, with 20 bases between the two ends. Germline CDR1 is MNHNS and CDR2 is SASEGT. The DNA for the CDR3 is TGTGCCAGCAGTCTAAACTCTGGACAGAAGGTTAACTATGGCTACACCTTC. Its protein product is CASSLNSGQKVNYGYTF.

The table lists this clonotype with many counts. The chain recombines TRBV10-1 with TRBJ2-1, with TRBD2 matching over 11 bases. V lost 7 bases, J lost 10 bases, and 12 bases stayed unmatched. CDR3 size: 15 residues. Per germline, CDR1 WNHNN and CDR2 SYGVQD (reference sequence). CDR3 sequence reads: CASTCDPGLAEEQFF. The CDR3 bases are TGCGCCAGCACTTGCGACCCGGGACTAGCGGAAGAGCAGTTCTTC.

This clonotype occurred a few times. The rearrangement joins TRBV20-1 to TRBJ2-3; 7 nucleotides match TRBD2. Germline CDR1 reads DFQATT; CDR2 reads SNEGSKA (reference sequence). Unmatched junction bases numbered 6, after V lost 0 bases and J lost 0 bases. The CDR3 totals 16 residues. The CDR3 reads CSARDLLSGSTDTQYF. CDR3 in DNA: TGCAGTGCTAGAGACCTACTTAGCGGGAGCACAGATACGCAGTATTTT.

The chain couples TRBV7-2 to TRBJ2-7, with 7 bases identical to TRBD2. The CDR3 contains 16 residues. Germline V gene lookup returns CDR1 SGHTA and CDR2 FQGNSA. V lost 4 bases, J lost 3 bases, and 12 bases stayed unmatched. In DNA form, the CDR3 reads TGTGCCAGCAGCTCTGGTGGGGTGGGAGGGAGCTACGAGCAGTACTTC. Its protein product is CASSSGGVGGSYEQYF.

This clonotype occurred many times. CDR3 in DNA: TGTGCCAGCCAAGGGGGACCTAGGGGGGACCCCTACGAGCAGTACTTC. This sequence encodes CASQGGPRGDPYEQYF. The V gene is TRBV3-1, the J gene TRBJ2-7; D possibly uses TRBD1 or TRBD2 (6 bases each). This CDR3 has 16 residues. CDR1 is LGHDT and CDR2 is YNNKEL in the germline V gene (reference sequence). V lost 8 bases, J lost 2 bases, and 22 bases lay in between.

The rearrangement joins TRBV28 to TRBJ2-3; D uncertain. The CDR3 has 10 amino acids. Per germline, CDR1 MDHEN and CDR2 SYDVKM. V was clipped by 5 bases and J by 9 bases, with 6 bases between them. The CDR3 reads CASSDRTQYF. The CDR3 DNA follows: TGTGCCAGCAGTGACCGGACGCAGTATTTT.

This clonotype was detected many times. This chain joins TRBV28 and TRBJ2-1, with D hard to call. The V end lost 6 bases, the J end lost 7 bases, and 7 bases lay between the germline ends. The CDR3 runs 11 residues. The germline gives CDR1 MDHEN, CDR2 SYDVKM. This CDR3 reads CASSLRNEQFF. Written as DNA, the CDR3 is TGTGCCAGCAGCTTGAGGAATGAGCAGTTCTTC.

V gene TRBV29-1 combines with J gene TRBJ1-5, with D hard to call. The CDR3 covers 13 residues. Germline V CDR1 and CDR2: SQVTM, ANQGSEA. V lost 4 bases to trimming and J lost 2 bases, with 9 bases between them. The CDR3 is CSVGVSGNQPQHF. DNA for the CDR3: TGCAGCGTTGGGGTATCGGGCAATCAGCCCCAGCATTTT.

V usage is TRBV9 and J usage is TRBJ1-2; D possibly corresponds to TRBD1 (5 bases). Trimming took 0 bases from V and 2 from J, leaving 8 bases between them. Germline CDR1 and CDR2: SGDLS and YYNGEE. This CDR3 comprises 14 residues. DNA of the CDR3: TGTGCCAGCAGCGTAGTACCAGGGAACTATGGCTACACCTTC. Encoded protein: CASSVVPGNYGYTF.

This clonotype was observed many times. This chain's CDR3 is CSSKSGTFDYGYTF. CDR3 coding DNA: TGCAGCTCAAAGTCGGGGACATTTGACTATGGCTACACCTTC. The rearrangement links TRBV29-1 to TRBJ1-2, with D possibly TRBD1 on 6 matching bases. In germline, CDR1 is SQVTM, CDR2 ANQGSEA. Trimming pared 8 bases from V and 3 bases from J, leaving 19 bases between. The CDR3 spans 14 residues.

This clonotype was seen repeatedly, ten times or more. CDR3 bases: TGTGCCAGCAGGCCGTTCCGGGACAAGCAAAATGGCTACACCTTC. The encoded protein is CASRPFRDKQNGYTF. The V gene is TRBV6-1, the J gene TRBJ1-2; D possibly corresponds to TRBD1 (6 bases). CDR3 length: 15 residues. With 6 bases removed from V and 6 bases from J, the gap between germline ends came to 20 bases. Germline CDR1 MNHNS, CDR2 SASEGT.

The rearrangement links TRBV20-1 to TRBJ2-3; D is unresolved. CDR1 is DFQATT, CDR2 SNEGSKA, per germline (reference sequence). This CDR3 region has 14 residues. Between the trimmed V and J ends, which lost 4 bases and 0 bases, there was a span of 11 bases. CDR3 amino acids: CSATYRPSTDTQYF. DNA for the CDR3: TGCAGTGCTACGTATCGCCCTAGCACAGATACGCAGTATTTT.

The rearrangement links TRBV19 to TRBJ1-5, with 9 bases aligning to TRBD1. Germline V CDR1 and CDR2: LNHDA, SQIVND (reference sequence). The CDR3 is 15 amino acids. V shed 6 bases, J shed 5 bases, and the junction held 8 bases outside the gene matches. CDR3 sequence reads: CASRPDRGTYQPQHF. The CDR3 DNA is TGTGCCAGTAGGCCTGACAGGGGGACGTATCAGCCCCAGCATTTT.

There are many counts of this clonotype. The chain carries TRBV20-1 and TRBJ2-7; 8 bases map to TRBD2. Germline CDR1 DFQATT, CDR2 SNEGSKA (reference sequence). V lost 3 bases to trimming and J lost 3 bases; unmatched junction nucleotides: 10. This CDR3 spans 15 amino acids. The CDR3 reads CSASIQRELNYEQYF. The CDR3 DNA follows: TGCAGTGCTAGTATTCAGCGGGAGCTGAACTACGAGCAGTACTTC.

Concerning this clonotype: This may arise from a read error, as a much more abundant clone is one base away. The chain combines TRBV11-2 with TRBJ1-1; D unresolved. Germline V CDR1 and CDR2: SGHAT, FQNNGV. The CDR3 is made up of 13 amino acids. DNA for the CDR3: TGTGCCGGCAGCTTCCAGCTGAACACTGAAGCTTTCTTT. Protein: CAGSFQLNTEAFF.

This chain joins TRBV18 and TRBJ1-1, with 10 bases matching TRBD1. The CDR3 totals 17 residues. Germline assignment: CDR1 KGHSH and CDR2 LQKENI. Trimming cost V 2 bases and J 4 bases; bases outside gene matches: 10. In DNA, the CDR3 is TGTGCCAGCTCACCAAAATGGACAGGGGGGGCTACCACTGAAGCTTTCTTT. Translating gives CASSPKWTGGATTEAFF. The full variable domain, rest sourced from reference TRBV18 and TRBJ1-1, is NAGVMQNPRHLVRRRGQEARLRCSPMKGHSHVYWYRQLPEEGLKFMVYLQKENIIDESGMPKERFSAEFPKEGPSILRIQQVVRGDSAAYFCASSPKWTGGATTEAFFGQGTRLTVV.

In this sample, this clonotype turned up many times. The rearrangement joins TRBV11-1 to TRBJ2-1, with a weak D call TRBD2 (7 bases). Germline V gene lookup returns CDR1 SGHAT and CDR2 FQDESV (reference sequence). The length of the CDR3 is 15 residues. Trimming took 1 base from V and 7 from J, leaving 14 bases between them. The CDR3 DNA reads TGTGCCAGCAGCTTAGGGGGGGGCGCCAAAAATGAGCAGTTCTTC. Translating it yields CASSLGGGAKNEQFF.